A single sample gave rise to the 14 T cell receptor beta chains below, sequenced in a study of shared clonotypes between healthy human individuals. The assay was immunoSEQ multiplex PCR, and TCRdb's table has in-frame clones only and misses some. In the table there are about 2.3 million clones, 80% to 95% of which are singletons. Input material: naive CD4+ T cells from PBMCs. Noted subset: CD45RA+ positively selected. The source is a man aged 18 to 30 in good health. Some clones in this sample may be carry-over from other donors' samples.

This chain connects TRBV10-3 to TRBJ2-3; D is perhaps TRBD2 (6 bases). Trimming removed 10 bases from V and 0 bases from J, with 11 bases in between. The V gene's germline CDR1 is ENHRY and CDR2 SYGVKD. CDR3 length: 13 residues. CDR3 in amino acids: CATGTLSTDTQYF. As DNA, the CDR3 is TGTGCCACCGGGACTTTAAGCACAGATACGCAGTATTTT.

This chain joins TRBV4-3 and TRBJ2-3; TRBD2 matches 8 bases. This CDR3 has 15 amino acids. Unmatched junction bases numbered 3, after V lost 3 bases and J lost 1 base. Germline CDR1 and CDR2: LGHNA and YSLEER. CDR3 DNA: TGCGCCAGCAGCCAGGTGACTAGCGGCACAGATACGCAGTATTTT. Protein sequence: CASSQVTSGTDTQYF.

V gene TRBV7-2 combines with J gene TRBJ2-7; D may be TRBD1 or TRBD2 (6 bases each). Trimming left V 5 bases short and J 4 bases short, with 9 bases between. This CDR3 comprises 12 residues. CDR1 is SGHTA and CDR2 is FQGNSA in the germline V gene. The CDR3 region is CASSRRGYEQYF. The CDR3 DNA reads TGTGCCAGCAGCCGGAGGGGGTACGAGCAGTACTTC. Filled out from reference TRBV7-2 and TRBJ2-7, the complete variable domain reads GAGVSQSPSNKVTEKGKDVELRCDPISGHTALYWYRQSLGQGLEFLIYFQGNSAPDKSGLPSDRFSAERTGGSVSTLTIQRTQQEDSAVYLCASSRRGYEQYFGPGTRLTVT.

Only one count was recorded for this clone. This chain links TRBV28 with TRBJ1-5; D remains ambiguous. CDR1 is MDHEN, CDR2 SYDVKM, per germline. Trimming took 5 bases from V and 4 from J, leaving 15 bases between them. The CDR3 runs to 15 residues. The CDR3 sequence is CASSPLTYFNQPQHF. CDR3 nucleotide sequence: TGTGCCAGCAGTCCGCTTACATATTTTAATCAGCCCCAGCATTTT.

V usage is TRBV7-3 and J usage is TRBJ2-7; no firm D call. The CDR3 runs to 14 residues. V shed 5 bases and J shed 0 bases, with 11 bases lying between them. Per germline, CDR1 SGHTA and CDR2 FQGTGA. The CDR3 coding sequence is TGTGCCAGCAGCCCTATGGCGAGCTCCTACGAGCAGTACTTC. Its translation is CASSPMASSYEQYF.

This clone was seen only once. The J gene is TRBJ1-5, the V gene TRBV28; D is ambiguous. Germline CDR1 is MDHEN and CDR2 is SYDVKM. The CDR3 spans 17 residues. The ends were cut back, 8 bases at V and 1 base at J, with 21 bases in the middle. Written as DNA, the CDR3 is TGTGCCAGCCTGGACGGTCGCGGGATATTGAGCAATCAGCCCCAGCATTTT. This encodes CASLDGRGILSNQPQHF.

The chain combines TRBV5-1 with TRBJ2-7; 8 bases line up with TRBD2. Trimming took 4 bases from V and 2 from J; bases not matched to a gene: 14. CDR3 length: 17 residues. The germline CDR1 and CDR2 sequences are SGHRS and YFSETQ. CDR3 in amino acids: CASSLGTPGLVTYEQYF. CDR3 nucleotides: TGCGCCAGCAGCCTGGGGACCCCGGGACTAGTAACCTACGAGCAGTACTTC.

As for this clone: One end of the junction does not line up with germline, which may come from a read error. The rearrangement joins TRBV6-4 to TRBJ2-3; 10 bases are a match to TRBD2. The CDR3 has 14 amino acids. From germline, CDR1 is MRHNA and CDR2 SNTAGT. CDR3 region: CASSKELLAGELWF. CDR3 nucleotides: TGTGCCAGCAGTAAAGAACTGCTAGCGGGGGAGCTTTGGTTT.

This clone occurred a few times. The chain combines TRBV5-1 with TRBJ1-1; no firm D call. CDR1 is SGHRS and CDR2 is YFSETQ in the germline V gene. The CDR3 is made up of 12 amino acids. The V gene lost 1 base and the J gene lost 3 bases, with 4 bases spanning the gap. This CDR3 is CASSLLDTEAFF. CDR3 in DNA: TGCGCCAGCAGCTTGTTGGACACTGAAGCTTTCTTT.

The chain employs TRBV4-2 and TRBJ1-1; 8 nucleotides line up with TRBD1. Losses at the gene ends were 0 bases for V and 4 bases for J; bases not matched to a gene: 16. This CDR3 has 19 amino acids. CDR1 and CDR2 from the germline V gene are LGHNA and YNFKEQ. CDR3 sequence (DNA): TGTGCCAGCAGCCAAGATCTTGGCAGGGGGCTGTTAAGGATCACTGAAGCTTTCTTT. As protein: CASSQDLGRGLLRITEAFF.

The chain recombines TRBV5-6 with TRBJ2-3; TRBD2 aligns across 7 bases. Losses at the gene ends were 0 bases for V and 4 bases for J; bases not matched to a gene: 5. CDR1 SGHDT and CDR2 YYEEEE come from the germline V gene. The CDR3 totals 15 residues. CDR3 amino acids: CASSLELARADTQYF. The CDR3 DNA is TGTGCCAGCAGCTTGGAACTAGCGCGGGCAGATACGCAGTATTTT.

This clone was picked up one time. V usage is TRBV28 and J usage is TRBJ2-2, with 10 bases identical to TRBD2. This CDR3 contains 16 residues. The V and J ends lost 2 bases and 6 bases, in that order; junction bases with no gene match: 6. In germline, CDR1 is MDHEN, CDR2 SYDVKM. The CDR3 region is CASSLTGLARAGELFF. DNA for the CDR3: TGTGCCAGCAGTTTAACGGGACTAGCGAGGGCCGGGGAGCTGTTTTTT.

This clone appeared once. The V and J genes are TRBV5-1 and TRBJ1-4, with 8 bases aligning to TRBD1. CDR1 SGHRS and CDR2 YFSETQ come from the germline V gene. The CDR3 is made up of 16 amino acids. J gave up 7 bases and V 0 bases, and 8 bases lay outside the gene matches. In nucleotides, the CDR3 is TGCGCCAGCAGCTTGGGACAGGGGAGGCTGAGTGAAAAACTGTTTTTT. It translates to CASSLGQGRLSEKLFF.

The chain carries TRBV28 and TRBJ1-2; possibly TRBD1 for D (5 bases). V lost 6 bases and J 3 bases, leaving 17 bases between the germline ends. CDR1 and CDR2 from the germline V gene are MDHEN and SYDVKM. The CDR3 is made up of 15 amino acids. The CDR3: CASRGGQSVYYGYTF. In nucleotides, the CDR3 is TGTGCCAGCAGGGGGGGTCAGTCAGTTTACTATGGCTACACCTTC.